This T cell receptor beta chain was identified during a study of CD8 T cells in Susac syndrome. CDR3 length: 17 residues. The germline V and J ends were trimmed by 1 base and 0 bases, with 15 bases remaining between them. Germline V gives CDR1 SGHDN, CDR2 FVKESK. Reverse transcription used about 0.45 to 1 ug RNA and random hexamers. TCRdb reanalysed the immunoSEQ multiplex PCR reads using MiXCR and keeps one entry per CDR3 protein. The table lists a few hundred thousand distinct CDR3 sequences, over 85% of them singletons. This clonotype came up once. Its target is not known. Overall study findings and caveats: The study admitted that it had a relatively small number of individuals in its TCR sequencing and HLA analysis.

This TCR came from a human donor with multiple sclerosis. V gene TRBV14 combines with J gene TRBJ1-1; no definite D call. Sequences were obtained from CD4+ T cells from PBMCs. In DNA, the CDR3 is TGTGCCAGCAGCCAAGGGCCTAGGGAGGCGCTGAACACTGAAGCTTTCTTT. Encoded protein: CASSQGPREALNTEAFF.